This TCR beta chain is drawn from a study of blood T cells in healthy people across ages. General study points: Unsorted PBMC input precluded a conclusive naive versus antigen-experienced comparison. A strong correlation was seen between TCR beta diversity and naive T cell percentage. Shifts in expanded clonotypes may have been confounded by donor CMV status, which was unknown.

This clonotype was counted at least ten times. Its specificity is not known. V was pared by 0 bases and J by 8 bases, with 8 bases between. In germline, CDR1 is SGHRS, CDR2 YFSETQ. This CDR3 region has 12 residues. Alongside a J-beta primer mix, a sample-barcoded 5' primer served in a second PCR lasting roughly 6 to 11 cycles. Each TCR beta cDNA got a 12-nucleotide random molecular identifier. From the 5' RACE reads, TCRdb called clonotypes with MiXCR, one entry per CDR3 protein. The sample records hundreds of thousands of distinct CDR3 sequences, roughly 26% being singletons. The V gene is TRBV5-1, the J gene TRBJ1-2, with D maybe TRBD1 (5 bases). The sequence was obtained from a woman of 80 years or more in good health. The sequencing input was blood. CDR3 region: CASSLEQGGYTF. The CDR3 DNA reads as TGCGCCAGCAGCTTGGAGCAGGGAGGCTACACCTTC.